This T cell receptor (beta chain) originates from a study of regulatory T cells in long-lasting Graves disease. Overall study findings and caveats: Persistent disease was characterized by preferential usage of TRBV28, TRBJ1-2 and TRBJ2-5. New patients shared about 910 public clonotypes, and persistent patients shared more, with under 3,500.

Germline CDR1 and CDR2: SGHRS and YFSETQ. Trimming removed 0 bases from V and 6 bases from J; junction bases left unmatched: 11. The CDR3 is 17 residues long. The sample's time point: persistent/refractory GD, antithyroid drugs over 5 years with positive TRAb. PBMCs provided the RNA from which the TCR library was made. Guidelines of the American Thyroid Association were used to diagnose Graves' disease. This clonotype was picked up many times. Its antigen is not identified. Assembly of TCR beta libraries relied on iRepertoire HTBI primers together with Arm-PCR of CDR3 regions. TCRdb re-derived calls from the multiplex PCR reads in MiXCR, one entry per CDR3 protein. The sample consists of hundreds of thousands of distinct CDR3 sequences, 21% of them appearing once.

This receptor was taken from a female donor with Graves disease. The genes are TRBV5-1 and TRBJ1-4; 7 bases are a match to TRBD1. This specimen consisted of peripheral blood mononuclear cells (PBMCs), obtained when the disease was refractory, from a patient treated with antithyroid drugs. CDR3 sequence: CASSLALPGTADEKLFF. CDR3 coding DNA: TGCGCCAGCAGCTTGGCCCTCCCCGGGACAGCAGATGAAAAACTGTTTTTT.